One sample yielded the 5 T cell receptor beta chains listed below, sequenced in a study of T cell responses to AZD1222 COVID-19 vaccine (dated by TCRdb to the early 2020s). Library construction relied on the immunoSEQ multiplex PCR assay. Sourced from immuneACCESS, this table was stored by TCRdb with only in-frame sequences that have V and J called. A share of the clones is absent; for the studies checked, an unresolved V gene accounts for under half, and the remainder has no known explanation. This sample lists some 120,000 clones; around 83% were detected once. The top ten clonotypes cover 3.5% to 5.5% of the sample. This sample's time point label indicates: about 28 days (+/-7) after the second vaccine dose. This specimen was peripheral blood, taken 28 days after the second AZD1222 dose. These TCRs come from an adult who received the AZD1222 COVID-19 vaccine.

The rearrangement joins TRBV28 to TRBJ2-2; D is ambiguous. Trimming took off 8 bases at V and 6 bases at J, with 4 bases between the two ends. Germline CDR1 MDHEN, CDR2 SYDVKM. The CDR3 runs 10 residues. The CDR3 sequence is CASWAGELFF. The DNA for the CDR3 is TGTGCCAGCTGGGCCGGGGAGCTGTTTTTT.

The chain uses TRBV28 and TRBJ2-5, with 9 positions matching TRBD2. Germline CDR1 reads MDHEN; CDR2 reads SYDVKM. This CDR3 spans 15 amino acids. After removal of 3 bases from V and 2 bases from J, the junction contained 4 bases not matched to a gene. The CDR3 nucleotides read TGTGCCAGCAGTTTGAGTAGCGGGGGACAAGAGACCCAGTACTTC. The encoded protein is CASSLSSGGQETQYF.

A word on this clone: The junction and the germline gene differ at one end; a read error may be behind it. The gene calls are TRBV3-1 (or the pseudogene TRBV3-2) and TRBJ2-1; 16 nucleotides match TRBD2. This CDR3 contains 15 residues. Germline V lookup: CDR1 LGHDT, CDR2 YNNKEL (reference sequence). CDR3 nucleotide sequence: TGTGCCAGCAGCCAAGGTGGGACTAGCGGGGGGGCTATTGTCTTC. Protein product: CASSQGGTSGGAIVF.

The V gene is TRBV19, the J gene TRBJ2-5, with TRBD2 as a possible D gene (6 bases). V lost 5 bases and J 4 bases, leaving 14 bases between the germline ends. The CDR3 runs to 14 residues. CDR1 is LNHDA and CDR2 is SQIVND in the germline V gene (reference sequence). The CDR3, as DNA: TGTGCCAGTAGTCCCTCATGGGGAGGAGAGACCCAGTACTTC. Translating gives CASSPSWGGETQYF.

V usage is TRBV4-1 and J usage is TRBJ1-4; D is perhaps TRBD1 (5 bases). The CDR3 sequence is 15 residues long. V lost 4 bases and J 7 bases, leaving 16 bases between the germline ends. Germline V gene lookup returns CDR1 MGHRA and CDR2 YSYEKL. In DNA form, the CDR3 reads TGCGCCAGCAGCCCCGGGGGGAGGTGGCGTGAAAAACTGTTTTTT. It specifies CASSPGGRWREKLFF.